This T cell receptor (beta chain) originates from a study of T cells after yellow fever vaccination. V dropped 3 bases and J dropped 13 bases, with 12 bases sitting between them. The CDR3 totals 12 residues. Germline values: CDR1 MNHEY, CDR2 SVGEGT. Template switching by 5'RACE produced TCR cDNA, adding a universal primer site and UMIs. Using its own MiXCR run on the 5' RACE reads, TCRdb lists one record per CDR3 protein. The sample has about 340,000 distinct CDR3 sequences; almost 4% are singletons. This clonotype has just a few counts. The V call is TRBV6-2 or TRBV6-3, the J call TRBJ2-2; D might be TRBD2 (5 bases). Sequenced material: PBMCs, taken 5 days after the yellow fever booster vaccination. The clonotype originates from a young man who received the YFV17D yellow fever vaccine. The CDR3 nucleotides are TGTGCCAGCAGTTATCCGGGGTTCGCGCTGTTTTTT. Translated, it gives CASSYPGFALFF.